The next 20 T cell receptor beta chains were all read from a single sample in a study of T cells in Graves' hyperthyroidism and ophthalmopathy. What was amplified from RNA transcripts were TCR beta CDR3 regions. First-round RT-PCR with HTBI primers amplified the TCR CDR3 region. TCRdb itself ran the multiplex PCR reads through MiXCR, one entry per CDR3 protein. The table lists about 290,000 distinct CDR3 sequences, about an eighth of them singletons. The sequenced material came from blood. The source is a woman aged 25 to 39 with Graves' hyperthyroidism that later progressed to Graves' ophthalmopathy.

The chain carries TRBV4-2 and TRBJ2-1, with TRBD2 as a possible D gene (5 bases). Trimming cost V 8 bases and J 0 bases, with 14 bases left between them. Germline CDR1 is LGHNA and CDR2 is YNFKEQ. The CDR3 is 15 amino acids. This chain's CDR3 is CASGSSTASYNEQFF. The DNA of the CDR3 is TGTGCCAGCGGGAGTTCTACCGCCTCCTACAATGAGCAGTTCTTC.

This clonotype was seen many times. This chain joins TRBV27 and TRBJ1-2, with D possibly TRBD1 on 6 matching bases. The CDR3 sequence is 14 residues long. Germline V gene lookup returns CDR1 MNHEY and CDR2 SMNVEV (reference sequence). Trimming left V 5 bases short and J 1 base short, with 11 bases between. The CDR3 DNA sequence: TGTGCCAGCAGTCCTAACAGGGTTAACTATGGCTACACCTTC. Translating gives CASSPNRVNYGYTF.

The chain combines TRBV25-1 with TRBJ1-3; D uncertain. Between the trimmed V and J ends, which lost 1 base and 3 bases, there was a span of 13 bases. Germline V lookup: CDR1 MGHDK, CDR2 SYGVNS. This CDR3 has 16 amino acids. CDR3 bases: TGTGCCAGCAGTGAATCAAAGGGTTTTAGTGGAAACACCATATATTTT. Its translation: CASSESKGFSGNTIYF.

This clonotype showed up many times. V and J are TRBV30 and TRBJ1-5; D ambiguous. CDR3 length equals 14 residues. Germline CDR1 and CDR2: GTSNPN and SVGIG (reference sequence). V lost 2 bases to trimming and J lost 0 bases, with 8 bases between them. The CDR3 nucleotides are TGTGCCTGGAGTAATACAGATAGCAATCAGCCCCAGCATTTT. The encoded protein is CAWSNTDSNQPQHF.

This clonotype was seen a few times. The chain recombines TRBV20-1 with TRBJ2-5, with 7 bases aligning to TRBD2. CDR3 length: 13 amino acids. Germline values: CDR1 DFQATT, CDR2 SNEGSKA (reference sequence). The V segment lost 6 bases and the J segment 0 bases; nucleotides outside the gene matches: 4. The DNA of the CDR3 is TGCAGTGCGGGGGAGGGGTACCAAGAGACCCAGTACTTC. Protein: CSAGEGYQETQYF.

This clonotype was picked up many times. The chain carries TRBV28 and TRBJ2-5, with unresolved D. Between the trimmed V and J ends, which lost 2 bases and 6 bases, there was a span of 7 bases. Germline CDR1 MDHEN, CDR2 SYDVKM. This CDR3 has 12 residues. CDR3 DNA: TGTGCCAGCAGTTTAGTGCGTCAGACCCAGTACTTC. It encodes CASSLVRQTQYF.

This clonotype was recorded many times. The chain employs TRBV30 and TRBJ2-1; 11 bases align to TRBD2. CDR1 and CDR2 (germline): GTSNPN, SVGIG (reference sequence). V lost 5 bases, J lost 5 bases, and 2 bases stayed unmatched. CDR3 length: 13 residues. The CDR3: CAWGLAGHNEQFF. CDR3 sequence (DNA): TGTGCCTGGGGACTAGCGGGCCACAATGAGCAGTTCTTC.

Points on this clonotype: One junction end disagrees with the germline gene, perhaps due to a read error. The V gene is TRBV12-3 or TRBV12-4, the J gene TRBJ2-1; 7 bases map to TRBD1. The length of the CDR3 is 15 residues. The chain's CDR3 is CASKTGTSSYNERSF. The CDR3 nucleotides are TGTGCCAGTAAGACAGGGACGAGTTCCTACAATGAGCGGTCCTTC.

This clonotype has ten or more counts. The V gene is TRBV2, the J gene TRBJ1-5; D not certain. Trimming shortened V by 6 bases and J by 6 bases, and 12 bases separated the two germline ends. This CDR3 has 13 residues. The germline V gene has CDR1 SNHLY and CDR2 FYNNEI. The CDR3 loop reads CASREGPGQPQHF. CDR3 coding DNA: TGTGCCAGCAGAGAGGGTCCAGGTCAGCCCCAGCATTTT.

The table lists this clonotype with many counts. The V gene is TRBV28, the J gene TRBJ1-5; 7 positions agree with TRBD1. V lost 5 bases, J lost 7 bases, and 8 bases stayed unmatched. Per germline, CDR1 MDHEN and CDR2 SYDVKM. This CDR3 has 14 amino acids. CDR3 in DNA: TGTGCCAGCAGTCGAGACAGGGTGGGACAGCCCCAGCATTTT. It specifies CASSRDRVGQPQHF.

This clonotype was recorded many times. J is TRBJ2-5 and V is TRBV4-1; possibly TRBD1 for D (5 bases). Per germline, CDR1 MGHRA and CDR2 YSYEKL. The V end lost 1 base, the J end lost 5 bases, and 11 bases lay between the germline ends. The CDR3 has 14 amino acids. The CDR3 protein is CASSQVTALETQYF. The DNA for the CDR3 is TGCGCCAGCAGCCAAGTGACAGCCTTGGAGACCCAGTACTTC.

The chain links TRBV10-2 to TRBJ2-7, with D possibly TRBD1 on 7 matching bases. Germline V gene lookup returns CDR1 WSHSY and CDR2 SAAADI. V dropped 0 bases and J dropped 1 base, with 19 bases sitting between them. The CDR3 runs to 18 residues. This chain's CDR3 is CASSESQGGDWSSYEQYF. As DNA, the CDR3 is TGCGCCAGCAGTGAGTCCCAGGGGGGAGACTGGTCATCCTACGAGCAGTACTTC.

This clonotype was counted a few times. V and J are TRBV25-1 and TRBJ1-5; 12 bases fit TRBD1. The CDR3 is 16 residues long. In germline, CDR1 is MGHDK, CDR2 SYGVNS. J gave up 7 bases and V 6 bases, and 10 bases lay outside the gene matches. This CDR3 is CASSPIGTGGEQPQHF. CDR3 nucleotides: TGTGCCAGCAGCCCAATAGGGACAGGGGGCGAGCAGCCCCAGCATTTT.

V is TRBV28 and J is TRBJ2-1; TRBD2 agrees at 15 bases. The CDR3 loop spans 16 amino acids. With V trimmed by 5 bases and J by 7 bases, 6 bases remained unmatched. In germline, CDR1 is MDHEN, CDR2 SYDVKM. CDR3 bases: TGTGCCAGCAGTATGGGGGGACTAGCGGGAGGTAATGAGCAGTTCTTC. Protein product: CASSMGGLAGGNEQFF.

Only a few counts were recorded for this clonotype. This chain connects TRBV6-1 to TRBJ2-5; 13 bases map to TRBD2. V lost 3 bases, J lost 13 bases, and 11 bases stayed unmatched. Germline V lookup: CDR1 MNHNS, CDR2 SASEGT. The CDR3 extends over 15 amino acids. The CDR3 loop reads CASSDWTSGSITPYF. CDR3 bases: TGTGCCAGCAGTGATTGGACTAGCGGGAGTATCACTCCGTACTTC.

This clonotype has a count of ten or more. The chain carries TRBV12-3 or TRBV12-4 and TRBJ1-2; D unresolved. The V and J ends lost 7 bases and 2 bases respectively, with 8 bases between them. The CDR3 is 12 amino acids. CDR3 in amino acids: CASNRRNYGYTF. The CDR3 DNA is TGTGCCAGCAACCGAAGAAACTATGGCTACACCTTC.

This clonotype was seen ten or more times. The chain uses TRBV12-3 or TRBV12-4 and TRBJ1-2; weak D call: TRBD1 (6 bases). V was shortened by 6 bases and J by 2 bases, with 10 bases between the two germline ends. The CDR3 spans 13 residues. The CDR3 bases are TGTGCCAGCAGGGACAGCATCAACTATGGCTACACCTTC. This sequence encodes CASRDSINYGYTF.

This clonotype appeared many times. V is TRBV29-1 and J is TRBJ1-5, with a tentative D call TRBD1 (5 bases). Germline CDR1 SQVTM, CDR2 ANQGSEA. CDR3 length equals 13 residues. V lost 1 base, J lost 5 bases, and 9 bases lay in between. The DNA for the CDR3 is TGCAGCGTTGAAGTACAGGCCCATCAGCCCCAGCATTTT. This gives the protein CSVEVQAHQPQHF.

The sample holds many counts of this clonotype. The J gene is TRBJ2-7, the V gene TRBV11-1, with TRBD2 as a possible D gene (6 bases). CDR3 size: 16 residues. The germline gives CDR1 SGHAT, CDR2 FQDESV (reference sequence). Trimming took off 0 bases at V and 0 bases at J, with 12 bases between the two ends. The CDR3 sequence: CASSLATGANSYEQYF. CDR3 bases: TGTGCCAGCAGCTTAGCGACGGGAGCAAACTCCTACGAGCAGTACTTC.

This clonotype was seen at least ten times. This sequence joins TRBV7-2 and TRBJ2-2; 11 bases agree with TRBD1. This CDR3 spans 14 amino acids. J gave up 6 bases and V 4 bases, and 1 base lay outside the gene matches. CDR1 and CDR2 (germline): SGHTA, FQGNSA. As DNA, the CDR3 is TGTGCCAGCAGCTCGGGACAGGGGGCCGGGGAGCTGTTTTTT. Protein: CASSSGQGAGELFF.